Each of the 30 T cell receptor beta chains below was sequenced from the same sample in a study of T cell repertoires in cytomegalovirus infection. In TCRdb, the reads were re-called with MiXCR into one record per CDR3 protein. The sample holds roughly 300,000 distinct CDR3 sequences, around 9.5% seen once. Sequencing was carried out using PBMCs. Receptor source: a human donor in good health (CMV status not recorded). Some clones in this sample may be carry-over from other donors' samples.

This clonotype has at least ten counts. The chain recombines TRBV12-3 or TRBV12-4 with TRBJ1-1; D may be TRBD1 (5 bases). Trimming stripped 6 bases from V and 0 bases from J, with 14 bases between. The CDR3 runs 15 residues. The CDR3 sequence is CASSFSGRLNTEAFF. The CDR3, as DNA: TGTGCCAGCAGCTTTTCGGGACGGCTGAACACTGAAGCTTTCTTT.

There are a few counts of this clonotype. The V call is TRBV12-3 or TRBV12-4, the J call TRBJ2-1, with 7 bases aligning to TRBD2. This CDR3 has 14 amino acids. V was pared by 2 bases and J by 6 bases, with 4 bases of the junction left unmatched. CDR3: CASSLQGGSNEQFF. The CDR3 DNA is TGTGCCAGCAGTTTACAGGGAGGGAGCAATGAGCAGTTCTTC.

This clonotype has more than one count but fewer than ten. The DNA for the CDR3 is TGTGCCAGCACCCGCCTGGAGACAGGGGAATCCTACGAGCAGTACTTC. Translating gives CASTRLETGESYEQYF. The V and J genes are TRBV7-9 and TRBJ2-7, with 8 nucleotides matching TRBD1. The CDR3 extends over 16 amino acids. With 7 bases clipped from V and 1 base from J, the junction kept 12 bases outside the gene matches. Germline CDR1 and CDR2: SEHNR and FQNEAQ (reference sequence).

This clonotype was seen only a few times. The chain carries TRBV2 and TRBJ2-2, with 9 bases fitting TRBD2. CDR1 and CDR2 (germline): SNHLY, FYNNEI. The CDR3 length is 16 residues. Losses at the gene ends were 3 bases for V and 4 bases for J; bases not matched to a gene: 6. Here the CDR3 reads CASSEASGGPTGELFF. For the CDR3, the DNA is TGTGCCAGCAGTGAGGCGAGCGGGGGGCCCACCGGGGAGCTGTTTTTT.

This clonotype showed up just a few times. CDR3 nucleotide sequence: TGTGCCAGCAGTTTACCGTCGAGAGGACGGCGGAGGGCTGGAAACACCATATATTTT. This translates into CASSLPSRGRRRAGNTIYF. The chain links TRBV28 to TRBJ1-3; D remains ambiguous. The CDR3 consists of 19 residues. Germline values: CDR1 MDHEN, CDR2 SYDVKM. Trimming left V 2 bases short and J 2 bases short, with 22 bases between.

This clonotype was observed once. J is TRBJ1-1 and V is TRBV25-1; D may be TRBD1 (5 bases). Trimming took off 6 bases at V and 2 bases at J, with 19 bases between the two ends. The CDR3 is 16 residues long. In germline, CDR1 is MGHDK, CDR2 SYGVNS. In DNA form, the CDR3 reads TGTGCCAGCAGCCCCCGAGGGGCAGGAGCCAACACTGAAGCTTTCTTT. Translated, it gives CASSPRGAGANTEAFF.

This clonotype has a handful of counts. The chain is built from TRBV20-1 and TRBJ1-2; tentatively, D is TRBD1 (5 bases). The CDR3 has 16 residues. V was clipped by 0 bases and J by 0 bases, with 14 bases between them. Germline CDR1 DFQATT, CDR2 SNEGSKA (reference sequence). The CDR3 is CSAREDLWGSNYGYTF. As DNA, the CDR3 is TGCAGTGCTAGAGAAGACCTCTGGGGGTCTAACTATGGCTACACCTTC.

The J gene is TRBJ2-3, the V gene TRBV15, with a possible D match to TRBD2 (6 bases). This CDR3 region has 14 residues. Germline CDR1 reads LNHNV; CDR2 reads YYDKDF (reference sequence). With 3 bases removed from V and 2 bases from J, the gap between germline ends came to 9 bases. CDR3 sequence reads: CATSSGGYTDTQYF. CDR3 DNA sequence: TGTGCCACCAGCAGCGGGGGATACACAGATACGCAGTATTTT.

This clonotype was picked up a small number of times. In nucleotides, the CDR3 is TGCGCCAGCAGCCAAGATGGAGACTCACCGTACCAAGAGACCCAGTACTTC. Translation: CASSQDGDSPYQETQYF. The chain has TRBV4-1 and TRBJ2-5, with D hard to call. The CDR3 contains 17 residues. Germline V lookup: CDR1 MGHRA, CDR2 YSYEKL. The V end lost 0 bases, the J end lost 0 bases, and 14 bases lay between the germline ends.

This clonotype was picked up many times. The rearrangement joins TRBV15 to TRBJ2-3; possibly TRBD1 or TRBD2 for D (5 bases each). Germline values: CDR1 LNHNV, CDR2 YYDKDF (reference sequence). Trimming took 6 bases from V and 0 from J, leaving 13 bases between them. CDR3 length: 15 residues. In nucleotides, the CDR3 is TGTGCCACCAGAAGGGACCCGACTAGCACAGATACGCAGTATTTT. Translation gives CATRRDPTSTDTQYF.

This clonotype was seen many times. The DNA for the CDR3 is TGTGCCAGCAGCTTGGGACTAGCGGGAGGGCCTGGTCCAGTCATTCAGTACTTC. The encoded protein is CASSLGLAGGPGPVIQYF. The chain links TRBV7-6 to TRBJ2-4; 16 nucleotides line up with TRBD2. Trimming at V came to 3 bases and at J to 9 bases, leaving 11 bases not matched to a gene. The CDR3 covers 18 residues. From germline, CDR1 is SGHVS and CDR2 FNYEAQ. Full variable domain (missing parts from reference TRBV7-6 and TRBJ2-4): GAGVSQSPRYKVTKRGQDVALRCDPISGHVSLYWYRQALGQGPEFLTYFNYEAQQDKSGLPNDRFSAERPEGSISTLTIQRTEQRDSAMYRCASSLGLAGGPGPVIQYFGAGTRLSVL.

This clonotype has at least ten counts. The chain links TRBV20-1 to TRBJ2-3; D perhaps matches TRBD2 (7 bases). The germline V and J ends were trimmed by 6 bases and 2 bases, with 15 bases remaining between them. The CDR3 consists of 14 residues. In germline, CDR1 is DFQATT, CDR2 SNEGSKA (reference sequence). CDR3 nucleotide sequence: TGCAGTGCGGGCCGGGGGGCCGCCACAGATACGCAGTATTTT. Amino acids: CSAGRGAATDTQYF.

A few counts support this clonotype. This sequence joins TRBV19 and TRBJ1-1; D is ambiguous. The V and J ends lost 4 bases and 7 bases respectively, with 10 bases between them. The germline V gene has CDR1 LNHDA and CDR2 SQIVND (reference sequence). This CDR3 has 12 residues. The CDR3 is CASSTYTFEAFF. CDR3 bases: TGTGCCAGTAGTACGTACACCTTTGAAGCTTTCTTT.

The CDR3 region is CASTSQSNQPQHF. The CDR3 DNA reads as TGTGCCAGCACTAGCCAGAGCAATCAGCCCCAGCATTTT. This chain joins TRBV7-2 and TRBJ1-5; D not certain. The V gene lost 7 bases and the J gene lost 1 base, with 8 bases spanning the gap. Germline assignment: CDR1 SGHTA and CDR2 FQGNSA. The CDR3 is made up of 13 amino acids.

In its sample, this clonotype was seen many times. This chain uses TRBV7-2 with TRBJ1-5; 9 bases are a match to TRBD1. J was trimmed by 2 bases and V by 5 bases; bases with no gene match: 13. Germline CDR1 and CDR2: SGHTA and FQGNSA. CDR3 length: 18 residues. For the CDR3, the DNA is TGTGCCAGCAGCGCACCTCCCGGGACAGGGATCGGCAATCAGCCCCAGCATTTT. Residues: CASSAPPGTGIGNQPQHF.

The J gene is TRBJ1-4, the V gene TRBV27; 8 nucleotides match TRBD1. The CDR3 consists of 12 residues. Per germline, CDR1 MNHEY and CDR2 SMNVEV (reference sequence). V lost 8 bases to trimming and J lost 6 bases; unmatched junction nucleotides: 2. CDR3 amino acids: CASSGGYEKLFF. DNA for the CDR3: TGTGCCAGCTCAGGGGGCTATGAAAAACTGTTTTTT.

V gene TRBV11-3 combines with J gene TRBJ2-1; the D gene is possibly TRBD1 (5 bases). Germline loops: CDR1 SGHNT, CDR2 YENEEA. The CDR3 is made up of 13 amino acids. V lost 5 bases and J 6 bases, leaving 11 bases between the germline ends. CDR3 in amino acids: CASSKTRVNEQFF. The CDR3 bases are TGTGCCAGCAGCAAAACCAGGGTCAATGAGCAGTTCTTC.

The V and J genes are TRBV6-2 or TRBV6-3 and TRBJ2-1; possible D gene TRBD2, 5 bases. CDR3 length equals 13 residues. CDR1 is MNHEY and CDR2 is SVGEGT in the germline V gene. V lost 7 bases and J lost 2, with 9 bases in between. The DNA of the CDR3 is TGTGCCAGCATAGCGAGTCCCTACAATGAGCAGTTCTTC. Translation gives CASIASPYNEQFF.

This clonotype has more than one count but fewer than ten. The V and J genes are TRBV4-3 and TRBJ1-4; weak D call: TRBD1 (5 bases). The CDR3 runs to 16 residues. V was shortened by 4 bases and J by 6 bases, with 18 bases between the two germline ends. The germline V gene has CDR1 LGHNA and CDR2 YSLEER. The CDR3 DNA reads as TGCGCCAGCAGCCCTCATTGGGACGAGATATATGAAAAACTGTTTTTT. It translates to CASSPHWDEIYEKLFF.

As to this clonotype: A read error is possible here, since a much larger clone lies one base away. This rearrangement joins TRBV27 to TRBJ2-3; D is uncertain. The CDR3 loop spans 15 amino acids. Germline V gene data show CDR1 as MNHEY and CDR2 as SMNVEV (reference sequence). Between the trimmed V and J ends, which lost 7 bases and 3 bases, there was a span of 17 bases. CDR3 nucleotides: TGTGCCAGCACTCGCGACGTCCATGGGACAGATACGCAGTATTTT. It encodes CASTRDVHGTDTQYF.

This clonotype was picked up a small number of times. The chain is built from TRBV2 and TRBJ2-6; D might be TRBD2 (5 bases). The CDR3 has 13 residues. The V and J ends lost 7 bases and 4 bases respectively, with 8 bases between them. Germline V gene sequence: CDR1 SNHLY, CDR2 FYNNEI. CDR3 sequence (DNA): TGTGCCAGCACGGGAAAAGGGGCCAACGTCCTGACTTTC. This encodes CASTGKGANVLTF. The variable domain in full, with the rest retrieved from reference TRBV2 and TRBJ2-6, is EPEVTQTPSHQVTQMGQEVILRCVPISNHLYFYWYRQILGQKVEFLVSFYNNEISEKSEIFDDQFSVERPDGSNFTLKIRSTKLEDSAMYFCASTGKGANVLTFGAGSRLTVL.

This clonotype is medium-sized within its sample. This chain connects TRBV7-2 to TRBJ2-7, with 11 bases aligning to TRBD1. CDR1 is SGHTA and CDR2 is FQGNSA in the germline V gene. V was clipped by 1 base and J by 4 bases; unmatched bases: 6. CDR3 size: 16 residues. The CDR3 sequence is CASSLGGQGARYEQYF. The CDR3 bases are TGTGCCAGCAGCTTAGGTGGACAGGGGGCGCGATACGAGCAGTACTTC.

At least ten counts were recorded for this clonotype. The V and J genes are TRBV7-2 and TRBJ2-3; a weak D match, TRBD1 (6 bases). The CDR3 sequence is 12 residues long. Germline CDR1 and CDR2: SGHTA and FQGNSA. Trimming shortened V by 4 bases and J by 5 bases, and 7 bases separated the two germline ends. CDR3 in amino acids: CASSSDRDTQYF. CDR3 nucleotides: TGTGCCAGCAGCTCGGACAGAGATACGCAGTATTTT.

V gene TRBV7-3 combines with J gene TRBJ1-1; 8 bases map to TRBD1. This CDR3 has 14 amino acids. Germline CDR1 is SGHTA and CDR2 is FQGTGA. The ends lost 0 bases at V and 7 bases at J; junction bases unmatched: 4. CDR3 nucleotide sequence: TGTGCCAGCAGCTTAACGTCCAGGGGGCATGAAGCTTTCTTT. Protein: CASSLTSRGHEAFF.

This clonotype came up a few times. The rearrangement links TRBV29-1 to TRBJ1-2, with 9 bases matching TRBD1. There are 16 residues in the CDR3. J lost 1 base, V lost 4 bases, and 10 bases had no gene match. Germline CDR1 is SQVTM and CDR2 is ANQGSEA. The CDR3 nucleotides read TGCAGCGTTGGAAGGGGGACAGGGAGCATTAACTATGGCTACACCTTC. Its translation is CSVGRGTGSINYGYTF.

V usage is TRBV19 and J usage is TRBJ2-3, with 7 bases aligning to TRBD1. The ends lost 10 bases at V and 4 bases at J; junction bases unmatched: 17. Looked up from germline, CDR1 is LNHDA and CDR2 is SQIVND (reference sequence). The CDR3 spans 16 residues. Here the CDR3 DNA reads TGTGCCATCCTACCTACAGGGGAGTTGTATGCAGATACGCAGTATTTT. Its protein product is CAILPTGELYADTQYF.

The chain carries TRBV6-4 and TRBJ2-3; no definite D call. The CDR3 sequence is 17 residues long. Trimming took 0 bases from V and 6 from J, leaving 19 bases between them. Germline assignment: CDR1 MRHNA and CDR2 SNTAGT. CDR3 protein: CASSDSRRRRKRDTQYF. The DNA of the CDR3 is TGTGCCAGCAGTGACTCCAGACGCCGCCGAAAACGGGATACGCAGTATTTT.

This clonotype was counted a few times. The J gene is TRBJ2-2, the V gene TRBV19, with 8 bases that match TRBD1. Germline V gene lookup returns CDR1 LNHDA and CDR2 SQIVND (reference sequence). Germline trimming cut 6 bases from V and 7 bases from J; bases unmatched to any gene: 7. The CDR3 is made up of 14 amino acids. The CDR3 sequence is CASRGRGRNGELFF. CDR3 sequence (DNA): TGTGCCAGTAGAGGCAGGGGGCGAAACGGGGAGCTGTTTTTT.

This clonotype was seen at least ten times. The genes are TRBV7-2 and TRBJ2-5, with 9 bases fitting TRBD2. V dropped 0 bases and J dropped 5; count of bases not matched to a gene: 7. The CDR3 sequence is 16 residues long. CDR1 and CDR2 (germline): SGHTA, FQGNSA. CDR3 in DNA: TGTGCCAGCAGCTTAGCAGGCGGGGGGGCCGAGGAGACCCAGTACTTC. Amino acid sequence: CASSLAGGGAEETQYF.

This chain connects TRBV20-1 to TRBJ1-3; D might be TRBD1 (5 bases). V was clipped by 4 bases and J by 4 bases, with 11 bases between them. The germline CDR1 and CDR2 sequences are DFQATT and SNEGSKA (reference sequence). CDR3 size: 13 residues. The CDR3 coding sequence is TGCAGTGCTATTTGGGGGTTAGGAAACACCATATATTTT. Translation gives CSAIWGLGNTIYF.